This T cell receptor beta chain emerged from a study of breast tumors, draining lymph nodes, adjacent tissues. One entry per CDR3 protein, called by TCRdb with MiXCR from the multiplex PCR reads. The table records 200,000 to 250,000 distinct CDR3 sequences, less than 40% of them present only once. This clonotype occurred many times. Antigen: not known. Samples came from axillary lymph nodes draining the breast cancer. V was pared by 5 bases and J by 10 bases, with 21 bases between. This CDR3 has 16 residues. Germline CDR1 and CDR2: SGHAT and FQNNGV. Study-wide results and caveats: Data only fit, rather than demonstrated, lymph node origin of most tumor T cells. Luminal-like breast cancer showed significantly greater tumor-nontumor repertoire similarity than basal-like breast cancer did. Tumor TCR diversity was below lymph nodes but above nontumor tissue. Most tumor T cells seemingly derive from lymph node, then expand in tumor.

The J gene is TRBJ1-6, the V gene TRBV11-2; D may be TRBD1 (5 bases). The specimen was axillary lymph node tissue. This TCR was recovered from a female donor with breast cancer. Some clones in this sample may be carry-over from other donors' samples. The CDR3 DNA follows: TGTGCCAGCAGCCCTAGGACGGTCTCTGGGGGGTCACCCCTCCACTTT. It codes for CASSPRTVSGGSPLHF.